The 27 T cell receptor beta chains below all came from one sample that was sequenced in a study of cytomegalovirus exposure and HLA in healthy donors. PCR was performed using 60 Vbeta and 13 Jbeta primers. Profiled with immunoSEQ multiplex PCR; TCRdb holds only in-frame clones, not every one. The sample holds roughly 120,000 clones, 79% seen once. Sequencing was done on a sample of PBMCs. The receptor set was obtained from a man aged 30 to 39 in good health and CMV-seropositive.

This clone showed up just a few times. This chain links TRBV5-1 with TRBJ2-2; no clear D gene. Trimming removed 3 bases at V and 4 bases at J, with 4 bases between. The CDR3 contains 12 residues. Looked up from germline, CDR1 is SGHRS and CDR2 is YFSETQ. CDR3 residues: CASSWATGELFF. CDR3 DNA: TGCGCCAGCAGCTGGGCCACCGGGGAGCTGTTTTTT.

This clone showed up just once. The rearrangement uses TRBV28 and TRBJ1-6, with D unclear. CDR1 and CDR2 from the germline V gene are MDHEN and SYDVKM. Deletions cut 5 bases from V and 4 bases from J, with 15 bases between. The CDR3 contains 16 residues. The CDR3 sequence is CASSPGILDYNSPLHF. CDR3 DNA sequence: TGTGCCAGCAGTCCCGGGATCCTGGATTATAATTCACCCCTCCACTTT.

This clone was seen once. V is TRBV6-1 and J is TRBJ1-3; D not resolved. This CDR3 has 16 residues. V lost 0 bases to trimming and J lost 0 bases, with 9 bases between them. The germline V gene has CDR1 MNHNS and CDR2 SASEGT. CDR3 sequence (DNA): TGTGCCAGCAGTGAAGCAGCCTTACTCTCTGGAAACACCATATATTTT. It yields the protein CASSEAALLSGNTIYF.

The chain joins TRBV9 to TRBJ1-1, with 8 positions matching TRBD1. V shed 0 bases, J shed 1 base, and the junction held 8 bases outside the gene matches. Germline V gene sequence: CDR1 SGDLS, CDR2 YYNGEE. This CDR3 comprises 17 residues. CDR3 in DNA: TGTGCCAGCAGCGTAGTCCCTTCCGGGACAGGGAACACTGAAGCTTTCTTT. This encodes CASSVVPSGTGNTEAFF.

This clone has more than one count but fewer than ten. The chain couples TRBV5-8 to TRBJ1-1; perhaps TRBD1 as D (6 bases). Germline loops: CDR1 SGHTS, CDR2 YDEGEE. V lost 2 bases and J lost 4, with 12 bases in between. The CDR3 spans 14 residues. The CDR3 protein is CASSFGRGATEAFF. The CDR3 DNA is TGTGCCAGCAGCTTTGGCAGGGGCGCCACTGAAGCTTTCTTT. The variable domain in full, with the rest retrieved from reference TRBV5-8 and TRBJ1-1, is EAGVTQSPTHLIKTRGQQATLRCSPISGHTSVYWYQQALGLGLQFLLWYDEGEERNRGNFPPRFSGRQFPNYSSELNVNALELEDSALYLCASSFGRGATEAFFGQGTRLTVV.

This clone is a singleton in its sample. This chain uses TRBV7-9 with TRBJ2-5; tentatively, D is TRBD1 (6 bases). CDR3 size: 15 residues. Per germline, CDR1 SEHNR and CDR2 FQNEAQ (reference sequence). Trimming pared 2 bases from V and 5 bases from J, leaving 15 bases between. This chain's CDR3 is CASSLMGAPGETQYF. The CDR3 DNA reads as TGTGCCAGCAGCTTAATGGGGGCCCCGGGGGAGACCCAGTACTTC.

The chain carries TRBV4-2 and TRBJ2-1; tentatively, D is TRBD2 (6 bases). Germline V CDR1 and CDR2: LGHNA, YNFKEQ. Trimming stripped 1 base from V and 2 bases from J, with 15 bases between. The CDR3 is 17 amino acids. The DNA for the CDR3 is TGTGCCAGCAGCCAAGTGCCGCAGCGGGCAGCCTACAATGAGCAGTTCTTC. This encodes CASSQVPQRAAYNEQFF.

This chain connects TRBV29-1 to TRBJ1-2; D is uncertain. This CDR3 is built from 15 residues. CDR1 is SQVTM and CDR2 is ANQGSEA in the germline V gene. Trimming took 5 bases from V and 4 from J, leaving 20 bases between them. The CDR3 here is CSVRATESRTYGYTF. The CDR3 coding sequence is TGCAGCGTTCGAGCAACAGAATCTCGAACCTATGGCTACACCTTC.

This clone appeared a few times. This chain links TRBV10-3 with TRBJ1-5; D may be TRBD1 (6 bases). Germline CDR1 and CDR2: ENHRY and SYGVKD. V was pared by 8 bases and J by 7 bases, with 15 bases between. This CDR3 has 13 residues. CDR3 region: CAISETGNQPQHF. The CDR3 bases are TGTGCCATCTCAGAGACAGGAAACCAGCCCCAGCATTTT.

This rearrangement joins TRBV27 to TRBJ2-5; the match to TRBD1 covers 7 bases. V was clipped by 6 bases and J by 7 bases; unmatched bases: 8. Germline lookup yields CDR1 MNHEY and CDR2 SMNVEV (reference sequence). The CDR3 totals 13 residues. Here the CDR3 reads CASRMGQRGTQYF. The CDR3 nucleotides are TGTGCCAGCAGGATGGGACAGCGAGGGACCCAGTACTTC.

The gene calls are TRBV5-4 and TRBJ2-5; the match to TRBD2 covers 8 bases. V gave up 4 bases and J gave up 5 bases; unmatched junction bases: 7. The CDR3 is 14 amino acids. Germline V CDR1 and CDR2: SGHNT, YYREEE (reference sequence). This chain's CDR3 is CASSQAGDGETQYF. The CDR3, as DNA: TGTGCCAGCAGCCAAGCGGGGGACGGGGAGACCCAGTACTTC.

J is TRBJ2-7 and V is TRBV7-2; D is ambiguous. This CDR3 is 12 amino acids long. Germline V gene lookup returns CDR1 SGHTA and CDR2 FQGNSA. V lost 5 bases to trimming and J lost 0 bases, with 5 bases between them. CDR3 protein: CASSRSSYEQYF. CDR3 nucleotides: TGTGCCAGCAGCAGGAGCTCCTACGAGCAGTACTTC.

The gene calls are TRBV5-6 and TRBJ1-1, with 8 bases identical to TRBD1. The V gene end was trimmed by 2 bases and the J gene end by 1 base; junction bases not matched to a gene: 4. The CDR3 is 15 residues long. The V gene's germline CDR1 is SGHDT and CDR2 YYEEEE. CDR3 amino acids: CASSLWDRKNTEAFF. The DNA of the CDR3 is TGTGCCAGCAGCTTATGGGACAGGAAGAACACTGAAGCTTTCTTT. Full variable domain (missing parts from reference TRBV5-6 and TRBJ1-1): DAGVTQSPTHLIKTRGQQVTLRCSPKSGHDTVSWYQQALGQGPQFIFQYYEEEERQRGNFPDRFSGHQFPNYSSELNVNALLLGDSALYLCASSLWDRKNTEAFFGQGTRLTVV.

The chain recombines TRBV28 with TRBJ2-1; TRBD2 aligns across 7 bases. The CDR3 length is 13 residues. Germline CDR1 and CDR2: MDHEN and SYDVKM. With V trimmed by 5 bases and J by 8 bases, 6 bases remained unmatched. In DNA, the CDR3 is TGTGCCAGCAGTCTCCGGACTAGACATGAGCAGTTCTTC. Translated, it gives CASSLRTRHEQFF. The full variable domain, with the rest looked up from reference TRBV28 and TRBJ2-1, is DVKVTQSSRYLVKRTGEKVFLECVQDMDHENMFWYRQDPGLGLRLIYFSYDVKMKEKGDIPEGYSVSREKKERFSLILESASTNQTSMYLCASSLRTRHEQFFGPGTRLTVL.

The gene calls are TRBV30 and TRBJ1-3; D perhaps matches TRBD1 (6 bases). The CDR3 is 14 amino acids. Germline CDR1 GTSNPN, CDR2 SVGIG (reference sequence). Trimming pared 4 bases from V and 2 bases from J, leaving 12 bases between. In DNA, the CDR3 is TGTGCCTGGACCGTCGGGACACCTGGAAACACCATATATTTT. As protein: CAWTVGTPGNTIYF.

This rearrangement joins TRBV5-4 to TRBJ2-5, with D possibly TRBD1 on 6 matching bases. Deletions cut 5 bases from V and 4 bases from J, with 12 bases between. Germline V gene data show CDR1 as SGHNT and CDR2 as YYREEE (reference sequence). This CDR3 is 13 amino acids long. The CDR3 region is CASRIQTGETQYF. The CDR3, as DNA: TGTGCCAGCAGAATCCAGACAGGAGAGACCCAGTACTTC.

The V gene is TRBV27, the J gene TRBJ2-7; a weak D match, TRBD2 (5 bases). CDR1 is MNHEY and CDR2 is SMNVEV in the germline V gene (reference sequence). The CDR3 is 13 amino acids. Trimming stripped 3 bases from V and 6 bases from J, with 12 bases between. This chain's CDR3 is CASSFGVQFEQYF. The CDR3 bases are TGTGCCAGCAGTTTCGGGGTGCAGTTCGAGCAGTACTTC.

The V and J genes are TRBV2 and TRBJ1-2, with D unresolved. The V end was cut by 4 bases, the J end by 0 bases, with 9 bases between. CDR3 length equals 14 residues. Per germline, CDR1 SNHLY and CDR2 FYNNEI. CDR3: CASSVRRANYGYTF. The CDR3 nucleotides read TGTGCCAGCAGTGTGAGGCGAGCTAACTATGGCTACACCTTC.

This chain joins TRBV15 and TRBJ1-5; D gene uncertain. V was clipped by 0 bases and J by 6 bases, with 15 bases between them. This CDR3 is 16 amino acids long. The V gene's germline CDR1 is LNHNV and CDR2 YYDKDF (reference sequence). The CDR3 reads CATSRDYSERGQPQHF. The CDR3 DNA sequence: TGTGCCACCAGCAGAGATTATTCGGAGAGAGGTCAGCCCCAGCATTTT.

CDR3 nucleotides: TGTGCCAGCGTTTATCTTACGGCGGGAACAAATGAGCAGTTCTTC. As protein: CASVYLTAGTNEQFF. The rearrangement uses TRBV7-9 and TRBJ2-1, with D possibly TRBD2 on 6 matching bases. The V end was cut by 8 bases, the J end by 7 bases, with 21 bases between. The CDR3 loop spans 15 amino acids. CDR1 and CDR2 (germline): SEHNR, FQNEAQ (reference sequence).

This rearrangement joins TRBV5-4 to TRBJ2-7, with D maybe TRBD2 (6 bases). Germline V lookup: CDR1 SGHNT, CDR2 YYREEE (reference sequence). This CDR3 is 13 amino acids long. The V end lost 4 bases, the J end lost 7 bases, and 15 bases lay between the germline ends. The CDR3: CASSLLTRGEQYF. The CDR3 region has the DNA TGTGCCAGCAGCCTATTGACTAGAGGGGAGCAGTACTTC.

V gene TRBV28 combines with J gene TRBJ2-4; a weak D match, TRBD2 (6 bases). The CDR3 contains 17 residues. V gave up 6 bases and J gave up 7 bases, with 25 bases separating them. The V gene's germline CDR1 is MDHEN and CDR2 SYDVKM. The CDR3 DNA follows: TGTGCCAGCAGCTCTTCTGTCTGGTCGGGGGAGAGGAACATTCAGTACTTC. Translation: CASSSSVWSGERNIQYF.

The chain combines TRBV28 with TRBJ2-5, with 8 bases that match TRBD1. The J call may be faulty, since TRBJ2-7 better matches the DNA end. The CDR3 length is 14 residues. CDR1 MDHEN and CDR2 SYDVKM come from the germline V gene. CDR3 coding DNA: TGTGCCAGTCCGGGCCGGACAGGGCCCAACGAGCAGTACTTC. Translated, it gives CASPGRTGPNEQYF.

This rearrangement joins TRBV27 to TRBJ2-1, with D possibly TRBD1 on 5 matching bases. Trimming removed 5 bases from V and 0 bases from J, with 11 bases in between. This CDR3 region has 15 residues. The germline CDR1 and CDR2 sequences are MNHEY and SMNVEV (reference sequence). DNA of the CDR3: TGTGCCAGCAGTATCAGGGCAAGCTCCTACAATGAGCAGTTCTTC. Translation gives CASSIRASSYNEQFF.

CDR3 bases: TGTGCCAGCAGCTTGGCGGGTAGCGGGGGCACCGGGGAGCTGTTTTTT. This translates into CASSLAGSGGTGELFF. The chain recombines TRBV5-6 with TRBJ2-2; the match to TRBD2 covers 9 bases. V trimming: 0 bases; J trimming: 4 bases; junction bases outside the gene matches: 4. The CDR3 covers 16 residues. Germline values: CDR1 SGHDT, CDR2 YYEEEE. The whole variable domain, remainder taken from reference TRBV5-6 and TRBJ2-2, is DAGVTQSPTHLIKTRGQQVTLRCSPKSGHDTVSWYQQALGQGPQFIFQYYEEEERQRGNFPDRFSGHQFPNYSSELNVNALLLGDSALYLCASSLAGSGGTGELFFGEGSRLTVL.

This clone was seen a single time. This chain links TRBV6-5 with TRBJ2-7, with 7 bases matching TRBD1. This CDR3 is built from 13 residues. Germline V gene lookup returns CDR1 MNHEY and CDR2 SVGAGI. The junction had 3 bases not matched to a gene; V was cut back by 5 bases and J by 2 bases. The CDR3: CASSRDRTYEQYF. DNA of the CDR3: TGTGCCAGCAGTCGGGACAGAACCTACGAGCAGTACTTC.

V gene TRBV19 combines with J gene TRBJ2-1; 8 bases line up with TRBD2. The CDR3 is 18 amino acids. The V gene end was trimmed by 5 bases and the J gene end by 0 bases; junction bases not matched to a gene: 12. CDR1 LNHDA and CDR2 SQIVND come from the germline V gene (reference sequence). CDR3 residues: CASSPSGRGVSSYNEQFF. The CDR3, as DNA: TGTGCCAGTAGTCCCTCGGGGCGGGGGGTAAGCTCCTACAATGAGCAGTTCTTC.